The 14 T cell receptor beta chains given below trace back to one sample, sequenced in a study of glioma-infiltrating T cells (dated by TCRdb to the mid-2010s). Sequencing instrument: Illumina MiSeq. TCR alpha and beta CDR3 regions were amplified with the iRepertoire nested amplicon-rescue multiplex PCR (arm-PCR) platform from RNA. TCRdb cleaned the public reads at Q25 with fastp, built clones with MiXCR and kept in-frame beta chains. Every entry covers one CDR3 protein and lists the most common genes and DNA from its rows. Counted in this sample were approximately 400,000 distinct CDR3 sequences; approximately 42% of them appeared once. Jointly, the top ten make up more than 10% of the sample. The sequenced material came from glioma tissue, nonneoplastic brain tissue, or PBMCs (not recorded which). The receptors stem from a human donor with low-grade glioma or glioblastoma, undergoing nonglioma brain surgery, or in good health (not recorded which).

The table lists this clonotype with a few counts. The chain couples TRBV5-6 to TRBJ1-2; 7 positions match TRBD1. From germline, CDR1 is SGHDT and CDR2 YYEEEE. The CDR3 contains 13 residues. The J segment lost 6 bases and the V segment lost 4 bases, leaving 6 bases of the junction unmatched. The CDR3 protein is CASSQRQGDGYTF. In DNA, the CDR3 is TGTGCCAGCAGCCAACGACAGGGTGATGGCTACACCTTC.

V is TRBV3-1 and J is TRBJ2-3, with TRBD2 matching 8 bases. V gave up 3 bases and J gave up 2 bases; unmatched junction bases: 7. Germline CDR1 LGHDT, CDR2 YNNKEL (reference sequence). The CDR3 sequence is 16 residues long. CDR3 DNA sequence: TGTGCCAGCAGCCAGAGCGGGAGAGGGATCACAGATACGCAGTATTTT. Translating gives CASSQSGRGITDTQYF.

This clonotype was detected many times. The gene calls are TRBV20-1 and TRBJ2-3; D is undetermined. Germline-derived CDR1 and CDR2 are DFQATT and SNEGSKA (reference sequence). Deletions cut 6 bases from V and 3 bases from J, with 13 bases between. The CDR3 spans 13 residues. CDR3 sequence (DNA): TGCAGTGCCACCCCGGCTGGAACAGATACGCAGTATTTT. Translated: CSATPAGTDTQYF.

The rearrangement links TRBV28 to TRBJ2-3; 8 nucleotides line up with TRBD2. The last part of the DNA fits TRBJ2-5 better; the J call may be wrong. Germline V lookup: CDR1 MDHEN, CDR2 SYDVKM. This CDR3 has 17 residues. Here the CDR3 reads CASSSYRRGGLYETQYF. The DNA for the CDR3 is TGTGCCAGCAGCTCCTACCGTCGGGGGGGCCTATACGAGACCCAGTACTTC.

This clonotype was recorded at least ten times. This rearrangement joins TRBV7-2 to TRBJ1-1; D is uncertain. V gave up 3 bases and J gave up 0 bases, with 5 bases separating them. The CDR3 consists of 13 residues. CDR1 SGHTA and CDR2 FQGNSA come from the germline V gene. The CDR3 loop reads CASSFQVNTEAFF. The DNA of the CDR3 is TGTGCCAGCAGCTTCCAGGTGAACACTGAAGCTTTCTTT.

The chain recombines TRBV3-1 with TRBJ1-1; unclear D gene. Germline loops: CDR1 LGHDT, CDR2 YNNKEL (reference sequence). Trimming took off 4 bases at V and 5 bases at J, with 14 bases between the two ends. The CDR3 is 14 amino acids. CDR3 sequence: CASSRVSMITEAFF. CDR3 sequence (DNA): TGTGCCAGCAGCCGAGTATCGATGATTACTGAAGCTTTCTTT.

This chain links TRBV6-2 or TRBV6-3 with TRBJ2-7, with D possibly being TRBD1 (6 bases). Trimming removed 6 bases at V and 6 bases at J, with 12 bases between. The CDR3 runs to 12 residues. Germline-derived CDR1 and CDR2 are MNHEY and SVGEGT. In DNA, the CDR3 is TGTGCCAGCAGCCGACAGGCGGTCGAGCAGTACTTC. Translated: CASSRQAVEQYF.

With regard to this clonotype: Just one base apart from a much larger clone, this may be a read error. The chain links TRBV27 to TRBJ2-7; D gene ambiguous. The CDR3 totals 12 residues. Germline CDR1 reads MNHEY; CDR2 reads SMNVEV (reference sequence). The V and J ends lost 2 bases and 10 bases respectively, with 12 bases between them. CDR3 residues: CASSLLRGFQYF. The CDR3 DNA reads TGTGCCAGCAGTTTACTGCGAGGTTTTCAGTACTTC.

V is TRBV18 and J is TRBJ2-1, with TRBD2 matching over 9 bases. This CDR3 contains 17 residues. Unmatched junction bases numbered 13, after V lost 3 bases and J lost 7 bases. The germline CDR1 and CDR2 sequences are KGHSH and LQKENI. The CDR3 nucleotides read TGTGCCAGCTCACCCACAGGTAGCGGGAGTCGGCTGAATGAGCAGTTCTTC. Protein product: CASSPTGSGSRLNEQFF.

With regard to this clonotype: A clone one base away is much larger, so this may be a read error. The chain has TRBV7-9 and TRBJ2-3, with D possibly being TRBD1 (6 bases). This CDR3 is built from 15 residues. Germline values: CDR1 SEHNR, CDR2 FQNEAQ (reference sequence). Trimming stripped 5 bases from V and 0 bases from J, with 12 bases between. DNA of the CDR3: TGTGCCAGCAGCCAGGGACAAGTTAGCACAGATACGCAGTATTTT. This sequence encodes CASSQGQVSTDTQYF.

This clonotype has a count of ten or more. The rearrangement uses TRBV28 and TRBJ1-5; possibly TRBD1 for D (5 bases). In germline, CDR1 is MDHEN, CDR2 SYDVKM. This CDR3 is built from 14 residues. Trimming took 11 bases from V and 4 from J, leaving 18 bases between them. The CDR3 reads CAGGGDLGNQPQHF. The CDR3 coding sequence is TGTGCCGGTGGCGGGGACCTCGGGAATCAGCCCCAGCATTTT.

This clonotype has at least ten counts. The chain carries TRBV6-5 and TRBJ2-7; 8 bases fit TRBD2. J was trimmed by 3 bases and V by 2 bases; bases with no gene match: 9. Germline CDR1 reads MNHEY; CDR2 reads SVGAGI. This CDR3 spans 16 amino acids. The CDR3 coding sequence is TGTGCCAGCAGTTACCCGGTTAGCGGGACACTCTACGAGCAGTACTTC. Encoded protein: CASSYPVSGTLYEQYF.

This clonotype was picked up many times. The CDR3 bases are TGTGCCAGCACCGTTCTAGCGGGACTTTACAATGAGCAGTTCTTC. Protein product: CASTVLAGLYNEQFF. V and J are TRBV6-1 and TRBJ2-1; 9 nucleotides match TRBD2. The V and J ends lost 7 bases and 4 bases, in that order; junction bases with no gene match: 8. Per germline, CDR1 MNHNS and CDR2 SASEGT. The CDR3 is 15 amino acids.

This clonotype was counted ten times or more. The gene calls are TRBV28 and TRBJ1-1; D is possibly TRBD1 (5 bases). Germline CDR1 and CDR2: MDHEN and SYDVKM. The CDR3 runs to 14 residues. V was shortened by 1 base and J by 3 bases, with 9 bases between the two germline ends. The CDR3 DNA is TGTGCCAGCAGTTTATTGGAGGGGTACACTGAAGCTTTCTTT. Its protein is CASSLLEGYTEAFF.